This T cell receptor beta chain was found in a study of cytomegalovirus exposure and HLA in healthy donors (TCRdb year 2017). For the wider study: In an earlier analysis of fewer than 750 of the donors, 250 to 350 Gb of sequence data and 90 million to 120 million unique TCR beta sequences from about 190 million T cells were reported. All discovery cohort repertoires had been generated on a single sequencing platform. The T cell repertoires of 700 or so subjects were profiled by immunosequencing and related to cytomegalovirus serostatus. The number of donors typed differed by locus, with roughly 620-640 for A, B, C, DRB1 and DQB1, about 500 for DQA1, under 610 for DPA1, and roughly 450 for DPB1. HLA typing included class I and class II loci at four-digit resolution. Donor age, sex, ethnicity and CMV serostatus were compiled together with the repertoire data. A handful of DR-DQ haplotypes were handled as single units for association and clustering because linkage in the cohort was strong. Besides the first cohort of approximately 710 subjects, a separate validation cohort made up of about 120 different subjects was used. To predict cytomegalovirus infection status, the study brought together high-throughput TCR immunosequencing, statistical association of individual TCRs with disease status, and machine learning. An early release covering roughly 640 HLA-typed donors comprised roughly 300 gigabases of sequencing data and around 85 million unique TCR sequences. Rather than drawing on any new phenotypic data, the later analysis identified candidate immune exposures from TCR beta sequences and the way those sequences occurred across donors. To decide whether each TCR beta V gene segment behaved as functional or pseudogenic, an earlier analysis of nearly 600 of the donors relied on high-throughput TCR beta sequencing. The study was designed to test whether signatures of past pathogen exposure could be identified by cataloging public T cell receptors. In a later genetic analysis, genome-wide SNP genotypes for about three fifths of the 666 donors were used, and that subset was treated as a discovery cohort. The genetic ancestry cluster associated with self-reported Caucasian donors included 81% of the roughly 380 genotyped donors. Among some 410 genotyped donors of the cohort, an average of approximately 250,000 unique TCR beta nucleotide sequences were sequenced per donor, roughly 18% of them non-productive. In a later analysis, previously published TCR beta repertoires from 500 to 750 donors were re-analyzed and high-resolution HLA genotyping was added so that TCR occurrence patterns could be studied.

Points on this clone: Its antigen is currently not known. Per-nucleotide qualities are absent, and no much larger clonotype sits a single base away.

The cohort comprised 670 or so healthy bone marrow donors. All cohort members were sampled while nominally healthy, although unrecorded immune exposures were likely present. The donor was CMV seropositive and belonged to the group of 250 to 350 seropositive cohort members. A peripheral blood sample was collected from each donor, and TCR beta sequencing was performed on peripheral blood mononuclear cells. Genomic DNA extraction from the blood cell samples was performed with the Qiagen DNeasy Blood Extraction Kit. The germline V gene gives CDR1 as KGHSH and CDR2 as LQKENI. V was cut back by 4 bases and J by 0 bases, leaving a gap of 16 bases between them. Its CDR3 holds 16 amino acids, cysteine through phenylalanine. Only the CDR3 portion is preserved as DNA: 48 bases, with reading frame beginning at the first base. Study-wide conclusions, independent of this receptor: A later genetic analysis reported fewer N-insertions in productive TCRs among donors in an Asian-associated ancestry cluster than the roughly 700-donor mean. The authors suggested that the approach could potentially be generalized to other disease states and immunological phenotypes. HLA typing was unavailable for some donors at each locus, so association tests used only the typed subset. A later analysis found that HLA-associated TCR beta chains were more clonally expanded and had lower generation probabilities than equally common non-associated chains. A further reported finding was that TCR beta sequences accurately predicted the HLA-A and HLA-B alleles for most subjects in the first cohort. A later genetic analysis associated a missense DCLRE1C variant with V-gene and J-gene trimming of TCR beta chains, and an independent cohort replicated the association. The only immune exposure information available for the cohort was CMV serostatus. The study gave a list of about 150 TCR beta chains associated with cytomegalovirus. Linkage disequilibrium might explain the correlated functional status among segregating V segments, but an unknown experimental factor could not be ruled out. In a later analysis, TCR association rates were found to vary across HLA loci, with the most associated TCRs seen for DRB1 alleles and the fewest for HLA-C alleles. The earlier analysis of about 600 of the donors excluded approximately 17 rarely observed V segments, including chromosome 9 orphons, because counts were too low. This cohort had only TCR beta chains sequenced, and the lack of alpha or paired-chain data limited which features could be detected. In vitro tests confirmed that a few of the cytomegalovirus-associated TCR beta chains recognize cytomegalovirus antigens. Because the 87-base-pair reads could not distinguish some IMGT-functional V segments, including TRBV6-2 and TRBV6-3, those segments were excluded. A later analysis found that most CMV-associated TCR beta chains appeared HLA-restricted, with HLA associations seemingly driven largely by CMV exposure. Presence/absence analyses assumed roughly uniform sequencing depth across donors, an assumption that may not hold. A cluster of highly shared sequence variants was judged likely to be a technical artifact of the sequencing pipeline. When HLA alleles, especially DR and DQ, strongly co-occurred, TCR associations were difficult to assign to individual alleles. Broadly in line with IMGT annotations, most TCR beta V segments showed up in productive rearrangements about 87% or about 30% of the time in an earlier analysis of 450 to 750 of the donors. The classifier was reported to diagnose cytomegalovirus status with high specificity and sensitivity in both the original and validation cohorts. In a later analysis, 16,951 TCR beta sequences were associated with specific HLA alleles at a false discovery rate of 0.05. In a later analysis, several top co-occurrence clusters were reported to appear linked to parvovirus B19, influenza, CMV and Epstein-Barr virus. Most TCR sequences were observed very rarely across donors, whereas some public TCRs were present in many individuals.

The library was prepared using the immunoSEQ multiplex PCR assay. For the multiplex PCR, a mixture combining 60 forward primers for TCR Vbeta segments and 13 reverse primers for TCR Jbeta segments was used. Amplification of the CDR3 region of rearranged TCR beta genes was performed with a multiplex PCR assay on genomic DNA. On the Illumina HiSeq System, the amplified TCR beta libraries were sequenced as 87-base-pair reads. In the source study's methods: In a later analysis, 77 million or so unique TCR beta chains were counted across the roughly 700 repertoires, and about 10 million of these chains were shared by at least two donors. Raw reads were error-corrected and collapsed into unique sequences by a nearest-neighbor algorithm in which closely related sequences were merged to remove PCR and sequencing errors. CDR3 sequences were aligned to IMGT reference sequences to assign V, D and J gene segments. Each retained sequence needed at least a six-nucleotide match to both a V gene segment and a J gene segment. Rearrangements were called productive when the CDR3 lacked stop codons and stayed in frame with V and J; all others were non-productive. Following IMGT convention, CDR3 was defined as the stretch from the second conserved V-encoded cysteine up to the conserved J-encoded phenylalanine. In an earlier analysis of 550 to 650 of the donors, sequences lacking an unambiguous match to a single V gene segment were excluded. In an earlier analysis of about 590 of the donors, a V segment was called functional when productive rearrangements were above 56.7%, and segregating when the standard deviation between donors exceeded 5%. To diagnose cytomegalovirus status from the catalog of TCR beta chain sequences, a statistical classification framework was built. In a later analysis, TCR nucleotide sequences were compared against IMGT/GENE-DB human TR gene sequences so that V and J genes could be assigned. In a later analysis, CDR3 sequences and most-parsimonious VDJ recombination scenarios were assigned using the TCRdist pipeline. In a later analysis, every TCR beta chain was defined by the combination of its CDR3 amino acid sequence and its V-gene family, and reads without a unique V-gene family were dropped. A later analysis removed 500 to 650 highly shared, low-generation-probability nucleotide sequences to deal with suspected cross-contamination and a sequencing artifact. A later analysis calculated a clonal expansion index for each public chain from normalized within-repertoire ranks of inferred template counts. In a later analysis, generation probabilities were computed with a VDJ recombination model fitted to out-of-frame rearrangements, and the resulting probabilities were checked against IGoR. In a later analysis, TCR-TCR, TCR-HLA and TCR-CMV co-occurrence was scored with hypergeometric tests, and a repertoire-size bias correction was applied to TCR pairs. False discovery rates were estimated in a later analysis by permuting HLA or CMV assignments 20 times. In a later analysis, co-occurring TCRs were grouped using DBSCAN, and TCRdist sequence similarity was added for clustering within HLA-allele-positive subsets. Repertoires with fewer than 30,000 or more than 120,000 public chains were left out of co-occurrence clustering, as were about 5 repertoires with anomalous nucleotide sharing. TCRdb took over this immuneACCESS table, retaining in-frame rearrangements with V and J assigned. Such tables are incomplete; in checked studies, under half of the missing clones stem from an unresolved V gene, and the remainder is unexplained. V and J calls and clone size follow that table, whereas D and trimming were derived from the DNA. In this sample the table shows over 90,000 clones, 65% to 80% of which occur a single time. In total, the top ten clones hold 11% to 15% of the sample.

The receptor's source is a woman aged 70-85 years in good health and CMV-seropositive. The rearrangement joined TRBV18 to TRBJ2-7, with a tentative D gene TRBD2 over 6 matching bases. The sequencing input was PBMCs. This receptor has the CDR3 CASSLAWRGGSYEQYF. DNA sequence: TGTGCCAGCTCACTGGCGTGGAGGGGAGGCTCCTACGAGCAGTACTTC.